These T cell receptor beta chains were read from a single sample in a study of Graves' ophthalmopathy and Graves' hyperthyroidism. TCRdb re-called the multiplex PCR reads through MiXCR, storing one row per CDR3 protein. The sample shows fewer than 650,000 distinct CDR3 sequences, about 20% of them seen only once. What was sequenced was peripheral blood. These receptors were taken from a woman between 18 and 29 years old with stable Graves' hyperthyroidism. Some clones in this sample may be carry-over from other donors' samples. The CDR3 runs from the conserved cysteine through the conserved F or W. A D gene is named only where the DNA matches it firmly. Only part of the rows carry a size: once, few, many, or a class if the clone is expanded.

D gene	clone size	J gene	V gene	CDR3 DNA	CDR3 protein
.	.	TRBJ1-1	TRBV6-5	TGTGCCAGCAGTTATGTTGCGGGGGGCGACACTGAAGCTTTCTTT	CASSYVAGGDTEAFF
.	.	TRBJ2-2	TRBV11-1	TGTGCCAGCAGCTTGATCGCTAGTAACACCGGGGAGCTGTTTTTT	CASSLIASNTGELFF
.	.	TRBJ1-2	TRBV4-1	TGCGCCAGCACACCGGGACGTACTAACTATGGCTACACCTTC	CASTPGRTNYGYTF
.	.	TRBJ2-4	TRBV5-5	TGTGCCAGCAGCGCGACAGGAGCCAAAAACATTCAGTACTTC	CASSATGAKNIQYF
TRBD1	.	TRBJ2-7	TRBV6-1	TGTGCCAGTCTACCGGGACAGGGCAGTTCCTACGAGCAGTACTTC	CASLPGQGSSYEQYF
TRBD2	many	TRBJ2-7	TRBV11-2	TGTGCCAGCAGCTTAGATAGCGGGAGGGGATACTTC	CASSLDSGRGYF
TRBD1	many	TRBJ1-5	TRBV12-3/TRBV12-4	TGTGCCAGCAACGACAGGGGTCAGCCCCAGCATTTT	CASNDRGQPQHF
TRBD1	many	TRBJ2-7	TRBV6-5	TGTGCCAGCAGTATCTCGGACAGGGCTTCCTACGAGCAGTACTTC	CASSISDRASYEQYF
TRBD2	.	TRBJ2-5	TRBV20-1	TGCAGTGCTGGGACTAGCGGGGGATACCAAGAGACCCAGTACTTC	CSAGTSGGYQETQYF
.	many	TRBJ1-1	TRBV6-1	TGTGCCAGCAGTGGCTATGAAGGACGTGCTTTCTTT	CASSGYEGRAFF
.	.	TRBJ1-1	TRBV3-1	TGTGCCAGCAGTCTCCCGGGACCGCTGAAAGAAGCTTTCTTT	CASSLPGPLKEAFF
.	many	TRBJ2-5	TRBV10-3	TGTGCCATCAGTGCGGGGCGGTGGGAGACCCAGTACTTC	CAISAGRWETQYF
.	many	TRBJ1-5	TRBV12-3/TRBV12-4	TGTGCCAGCCACTTTAATAGCAATCAGCCCCAGCATTTT	CASHFNSNQPQHF
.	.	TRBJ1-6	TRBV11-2	TGTGCCAGCACCTCTTGGGTAGGGGATTCACCCCTCCACTTT	CASTSWVGDSPLHF
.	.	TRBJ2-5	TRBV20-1	TGCAGTGCTAACCAGGAATTGGGCCAAGAGACCCAGTACTTC	CSANQELGQETQYF
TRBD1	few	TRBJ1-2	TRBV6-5	TGTGCCAGCAGTTGGGACAGGGTGAATGGGGAAAATGGCTACACCTTC	CASSWDRVNGENGYTF
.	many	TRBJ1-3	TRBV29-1	TGCAGCGTGATCGGGATCTCTGGAAACACCATATATTTT	CSVIGISGNTIYF
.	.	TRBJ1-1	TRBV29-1	TGCAGCGTTGTTTGGGACGGGAACACTGAAGCTTTCTTT	CSVVWDGNTEAFF
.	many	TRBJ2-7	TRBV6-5	TGTGCCAGCAGTTACTCGAATGGGCAGTACTTC	CASSYSNGQYF
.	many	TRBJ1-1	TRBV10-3	TGTGCCATCAGCCTAGGGTCTCGTCAAGCCGATGAAGCTTTCTTT	CAISLGSRQADEAFF
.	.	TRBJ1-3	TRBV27	TGTGCCAGCAGTTTATCGTTCGAGGGCATAAACACCATATATTTT	CASSLSFEGINTIYF
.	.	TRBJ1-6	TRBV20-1	TGCAGTGCCTCTAAGGGACTGGAAGGTTCACCCCTCCACTTT	CSASKGLEGSPLHF
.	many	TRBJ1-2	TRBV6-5	TGTGCCAGCAGTTACGACTTATCCTATGGCTACACCTTC	CASSYDLSYGYTF
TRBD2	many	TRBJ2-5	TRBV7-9	TGTGCCAGCAGCTTAGCGGGACTACAGGTGGAGGAGACCCAGTACTTC	CASSLAGLQVEETQYF
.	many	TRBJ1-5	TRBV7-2	TGTGCCAGCAGCTTATCGACAGTATTGGACTATCAGCCCCAGCATTTT	CASSLSTVLDYQPQHF
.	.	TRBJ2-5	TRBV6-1	TGTGCCAGCAAAAACCGGGCCACATTCGAGACCCAGTACTTC	CASKNRATFETQYF
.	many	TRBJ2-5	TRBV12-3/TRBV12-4	TGTGCCAGCAGTTTAGAGGGCGGGTCGGCGGCAAAGACCCAGTACTTC	CASSLEGGSAAKTQYF
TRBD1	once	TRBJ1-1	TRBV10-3	TGTGCCACAAACCGACAGGGACGGGAGGGCACTGAAGCTTTCTTT	CATNRQGREGTEAFF
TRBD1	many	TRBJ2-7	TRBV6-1	TGTGCCGACCGGGACAGGCCTTACGAGCAGTACTTC	CADRDRPYEQYF
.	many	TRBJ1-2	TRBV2	TGTGCCAGCATAGAACAGGCCCAACTCTATGGCTACACCTTC	CASIEQAQLYGYTF
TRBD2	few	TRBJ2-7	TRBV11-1	TGTGCCAGCAGCTGGTTAGATGCTCGGGAGGGCCGTCAGGAGCAGTACTTC	CASSWLDAREGRQEQYF
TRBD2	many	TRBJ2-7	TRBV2	TGTGCCAGCAGTGAAGCGCTTACTAGCGGAACCTACGAGCAGTACTTC	CASSEALTSGTYEQYF
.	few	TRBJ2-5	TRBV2	TGTGCCAGCAGTGTCTTGCAGCGTTCGGAGACCCAGTACTTC	CASSVLQRSETQYF
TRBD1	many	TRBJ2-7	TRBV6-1	TGTGCCAGCAGTGAAGGGCCCCGGACAGGGAGCGAGCAGTACTTC	CASSEGPRTGSEQYF
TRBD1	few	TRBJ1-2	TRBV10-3	TGTGCCATCAACTCGGACAGGGAATTGGGTGGCTACACCTTC	CAINSDRELGGYTF
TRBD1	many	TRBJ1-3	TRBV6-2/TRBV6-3	TGTGCCAGCACTACAACCGGCCCCCGGACAGGGGGCCGAAACACCATATATTTT	CASTTTGPRTGGRNTIYF
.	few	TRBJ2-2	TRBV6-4	TGTGCCAGCAGTGCTCTGCCAAACACCGGGGAGCTGTTTTTT	CASSALPNTGELFF
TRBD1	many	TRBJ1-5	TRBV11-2	TGTGCCAGCAGCCAGACAGGGGTTGGCAATCAGCCCCAGCATTTT	CASSQTGVGNQPQHF
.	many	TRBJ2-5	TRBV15	TGTGCCACCAGCAGAGACAGGGCGTTCAGGGAGACCCAGTACTTC	CATSRDRAFRETQYF
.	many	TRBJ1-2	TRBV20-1	TGCAGCTTCCTACCCCCGGTACTACCCTGTGGCTACACCTTC	CSFLPPVLPCGYTF
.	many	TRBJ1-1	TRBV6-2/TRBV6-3	TGTGCCAGCAGTTCGTATGGGAACACTGAAGCTTTCTTT	CASSSYGNTEAFF